The 25 T cell receptor beta chains given below trace back to one sample, sequenced in a study of OX40 agonist ivuxolimab in advanced cancers. The data were produced by immunoSEQ multiplex PCR, yet TCRdb's version contains in-frame clones alone and is incomplete. This sample has some 39,000 clones, with about 81% found just once. The sample consisted of CD4+ or CD8+ T cells sorted from blood, taken in a trial of the OX40 agonist ivuxolimab. These TCRs come from an adult with an advanced solid tumor such as melanoma, head and neck, liver or kidney cancer.

The chain uses TRBV9 and TRBJ2-7; D is undetermined. This CDR3 has 15 residues. The V end was cut by 3 bases, the J end by 0 bases, with 13 bases between. CDR1 is SGDLS, CDR2 YYNGEE, per germline. The CDR3 here is CASSARLESSYEQYF. For the CDR3, the DNA is TGTGCCAGCAGCGCTCGACTGGAAAGCTCCTACGAGCAGTACTTC.

The chain joins TRBV2 to TRBJ1-5; no firm D call. The CDR3 sequence is 14 residues long. With 7 bases removed from V and 3 bases from J, the gap between germline ends came to 13 bases. Germline assignment: CDR1 SNHLY and CDR2 FYNNEI. DNA of the CDR3: TGTGCCAGCAACCGAGGAAACTCCAATCAGCCCCAGCATTTT. It specifies CASNRGNSNQPQHF.

The chain has TRBV19 and TRBJ2-1, with D possibly TRBD2 on 6 matching bases. CDR3 length equals 15 residues. Germline lookup yields CDR1 LNHDA and CDR2 SQIVND (reference sequence). The ends were cut back, 1 base at V and 4 bases at J, with 11 bases in the middle. The CDR3 protein is CASSIGGVGYNEQFF. The CDR3 DNA is TGTGCCAGTAGTATAGGCGGGGTTGGTTACAATGAGCAGTTCTTC. Drawing the rest from reference TRBV19 and TRBJ2-1, the complete variable domain is DGGITQSPKYLFRKEGQNVTLSCEQNLNHDAMYWYRQDPGQGLRLIYYSQIVNDFQKGDIAEGYSVSREKKESFPLTVTSAQKNPTAFYLCASSIGGVGYNEQFFGPGTRLTVL.

This rearrangement joins TRBV6-5 to TRBJ2-2; TRBD1 agrees at 7 bases. Trimming took 6 bases from V and 5 from J; bases not matched to a gene: 3. Germline-derived CDR1 and CDR2 are MNHEY and SVGAGI. The CDR3 covers 13 residues. This CDR3 is CASRATGTGELFF. For the CDR3, the DNA is TGTGCCAGCAGGGCGACAGGGACCGGGGAGCTGTTTTTT.

This clone showed up just once. J is TRBJ1-3 and V is TRBV15, with a possible D match to TRBD1 (5 bases). In germline, CDR1 is LNHNV, CDR2 YYDKDF (reference sequence). Trimming pared 1 base from V and 7 bases from J, leaving 14 bases between. The CDR3 runs to 15 residues. The CDR3 is CATSRVEGQVNTIYF. CDR3 nucleotides: TGTGCCACCAGCAGAGTGGAGGGGCAGGTGAACACCATATATTTT.

The chain employs TRBV28 and TRBJ2-1; the D gene could be TRBD1 or TRBD2 (6 bases each). Trimming took 3 bases from V and 1 from J, leaving 13 bases between them. Germline loops: CDR1 MDHEN, CDR2 SYDVKM. This CDR3 contains 16 residues. CDR3 amino acids: CASSFGGGASYNEQFF. For the CDR3, the DNA is TGTGCCAGCAGTTTTGGGGGCGGGGCATCCTACAATGAGCAGTTCTTC.

The V gene is TRBV28, the J gene TRBJ1-5, with a tentative D call TRBD1 (5 bases). This CDR3 has 14 amino acids. CDR1 is MDHEN and CDR2 is SYDVKM in the germline V gene. The ends were cut back, 2 bases at V and 4 bases at J, with 9 bases in the middle. CDR3 amino acids: CASSLMGRNQPQHF. CDR3 in DNA: TGTGCCAGCAGTTTAATGGGGCGGAATCAGCCCCAGCATTTT.

V gene TRBV6-1 combines with J gene TRBJ2-3; possibly TRBD2 for D (5 bases). From germline, CDR1 is MNHNS and CDR2 SASEGT. Between the trimmed V and J ends, which lost 4 bases and 1 base, there was a span of 9 bases. This CDR3 is 14 amino acids long. The CDR3: CASSVSEGTDTQYF. Written as DNA, the CDR3 is TGTGCCAGCAGTGTTAGCGAGGGCACAGATACGCAGTATTTT.

V gene TRBV6-5 combines with J gene TRBJ2-1; possibly TRBD2 for D (5 bases). This CDR3 region has 14 residues. The germline V gene has CDR1 MNHEY and CDR2 SVGAGI. The germline V and J ends were trimmed by 2 bases and 6 bases, with 11 bases remaining between them. Written as DNA, the CDR3 is TGTGCCAGCAGTTACGAGGGCGGAATCAATGAGCAGTTCTTC. This codes for CASSYEGGINEQFF.

The table lists this clone with a few counts. V gene TRBV19 combines with J gene TRBJ2-2; D remains ambiguous. Germline CDR1 is LNHDA and CDR2 is SQIVND (reference sequence). V shed 8 bases and J shed 4 bases, with 11 bases lying between them. The CDR3 runs to 13 residues. This CDR3 is CASPSRVTGELFF. The CDR3 DNA follows: TGTGCCAGTCCATCACGGGTCACCGGGGAGCTGTTTTTT.

The CDR3 is CASSPPRREETQYF. The DNA of the CDR3 is TGTGCCAGCTCACCACCGAGGAGGGAAGAGACCCAGTACTTC. This chain joins TRBV18 and TRBJ2-5; D might be TRBD2 (6 bases). The V end lost 0 bases, the J end lost 3 bases, and 8 bases lay between the germline ends. Germline CDR1 KGHSH, CDR2 LQKENI. The CDR3 runs to 14 residues.

J is TRBJ2-7 and V is TRBV7-8; 9 bases agree with TRBD1. Germline V gene lookup returns CDR1 SGHVS and CDR2 FQNEAQ. The CDR3 loop spans 15 amino acids. The V gene end was trimmed by 6 bases and the J gene end by 0 bases; junction bases not matched to a gene: 6. CDR3: CASSSPGQGSYEQYF. The CDR3 region has the DNA TGTGCCAGCAGTTCCCCGGGACAGGGCTCCTACGAGCAGTACTTC.

The V gene is TRBV6-6, the J gene TRBJ2-5; D unclear. Germline assignment: CDR1 MNHNY and CDR2 SVGAGI (reference sequence). Trimming removed 5 bases from V and 7 bases from J, with 11 bases in between. There are 12 residues in the CDR3. The CDR3 loop reads CASSRLDTTQYF. CDR3 bases: TGTGCCAGCAGTCGACTGGATACGACCCAGTACTTC.

The rearrangement links TRBV4-2 to TRBJ1-6; 7 positions match TRBD1. This CDR3 is built from 17 residues. Looked up from germline, CDR1 is LGHNA and CDR2 is YNFKEQ. The trim removed 4 bases at V and 3 bases at J, leaving 9 bases unmatched. This chain's CDR3 is CASSLHGTDYYNSPLHF. CDR3 nucleotides: TGTGCCAGCAGCCTTCACGGGACAGATTACTATAATTCACCCCTCCACTTT.

This clone was counted between two and nine times. This chain uses TRBV4-3 with TRBJ1-4; no clear D. Trimming stripped 3 bases from V and 4 bases from J, with 12 bases between. This CDR3 is built from 15 residues. Looked up from germline, CDR1 is LGHNA and CDR2 is YSLEER. CDR3 amino acids: CASSQSRVFNEKLFF. As DNA, the CDR3 is TGCGCCAGCAGCCAGAGTCGGGTATTTAATGAAAAACTGTTTTTT.

V usage is TRBV7-2 and J usage is TRBJ1-1, with TRBD1 matching 7 bases. Germline CDR1 SGHTA, CDR2 FQGNSA. CDR3 length equals 15 residues. The J segment lost 3 bases and the V segment lost 6 bases, leaving 10 bases of the junction unmatched. The CDR3 reads CASSPSRGIYTEAFF. The CDR3, as DNA: TGTGCCAGCAGTCCCAGCAGGGGGATCTACACTGAAGCTTTCTTT.

The chain recombines TRBV28 with TRBJ2-7; 8 bases are a match to TRBD2. V lost 3 bases, J lost 4 bases, and 5 bases stayed unmatched. This CDR3 spans 14 amino acids. In germline, CDR1 is MDHEN, CDR2 SYDVKM. This CDR3 is CASSLAGTRYEQYF. CDR3 coding DNA: TGTGCCAGCAGTTTGGCCGGGACTAGATACGAGCAGTACTTC.

The chain is built from TRBV6-5 and TRBJ2-7; D unclear. The CDR3 is made up of 12 amino acids. Germline V gene data show CDR1 as MNHEY and CDR2 as SVGAGI. V was pared by 0 bases and J by 7 bases, with 7 bases between. CDR3 region: CASSYSTAEQYF. CDR3 DNA sequence: TGTGCCAGCAGTTACTCAACAGCAGAGCAGTACTTC.

The rearrangement uses TRBV6-1 and TRBJ2-1; D is possibly TRBD1 (6 bases). The V end was cut by 5 bases, the J end by 6 bases, with 17 bases between. The germline gives CDR1 MNHNS, CDR2 SASEGT. This CDR3 has 15 amino acids. The CDR3 nucleotides are TGTGCCAGCAGTAGATTATCGACAGGTAGCAATGAGCAGTTCTTC. Encoded protein: CASSRLSTGSNEQFF.

This chain links TRBV2 with TRBJ2-1; D perhaps matches TRBD1 (5 bases). CDR1 is SNHLY, CDR2 FYNNEI, per germline. The CDR3 loop spans 17 amino acids. V lost 7 bases and J 0 bases, leaving 19 bases between the germline ends. Written as DNA, the CDR3 is TGTGCCAGCATCCCGAGACTCTCAAGGGGCTCCTACAATGAGCAGTTCTTC. It codes for CASIPRLSRGSYNEQFF.

The chain links TRBV28 to TRBJ1-2; maybe TRBD1 (5 bases). This CDR3 has 15 residues. Per the germline V gene, CDR1 is MDHEN and CDR2 is SYDVKM. V lost 3 bases, J lost 4 bases, and 15 bases lay in between. CDR3 coding DNA: TGTGCCAGCAGTTTTTTGACGGGGGAAGGCTATGGCTACACCTTC. Translated: CASSFLTGEGYGYTF.

The chain carries TRBV9 and TRBJ2-7, with D maybe TRBD2 (6 bases). The CDR3 has 13 residues. Germline V gene lookup returns CDR1 SGDLS and CDR2 YYNGEE. V was pared by 0 bases and J by 7 bases, with 11 bases between. In DNA, the CDR3 is TGTGCCAGCAGCGTAGTACTAGCCGGGGAGCAGTACTTC. This translates into CASSVVLAGEQYF.

This chain joins TRBV28 and TRBJ2-4; D remains unclear. V lost 2 bases and J lost 8, with 10 bases in between. Germline CDR1 reads MDHEN; CDR2 reads SYDVKM. CDR3 length equals 13 residues. The CDR3 here is CASSLVARYIQYF. The CDR3, as DNA: TGTGCCAGCAGTTTAGTCGCCAGATACATTCAGTACTTC.

This clone was observed once. The chain employs TRBV7-8 and TRBJ2-3; 12 positions match TRBD2. CDR3 size: 16 residues. Germline CDR1 and CDR2: SGHVS and FQNEAQ. The V segment lost 4 bases and the J segment 4 bases; nucleotides outside the gene matches: 6. The CDR3 coding sequence is TGTGCCAGCAGCTCGAACCGACTAGCGGGAGCAGATACGCAGTATTTT. Translation gives CASSSNRLAGADTQYF.

The rearrangement links TRBV5-1 to TRBJ1-2; no reliable D call. Germline CDR1 reads SGHRS; CDR2 reads YFSETQ. The CDR3 is 14 amino acids. V was trimmed by 0 bases and J by 6 bases, leaving 12 bases between them. In DNA, the CDR3 is TGCGCCAGCAGCTTGGATCGGGGTGTGGATGGCTACACCTTC. It yields the protein CASSLDRGVDGYTF. Full variable domain (missing parts from reference TRBV5-1 and TRBJ1-2): KAGVTQTPRYLIKTRGQQVTLSCSPISGHRSVSWYQQTPGQGLQFLFEYFSETQRNKGNFPGRFSGRQFSNSRSEMNVSTLELGDSALYLCASSLDRGVDGYTFGSGTRLTVV.